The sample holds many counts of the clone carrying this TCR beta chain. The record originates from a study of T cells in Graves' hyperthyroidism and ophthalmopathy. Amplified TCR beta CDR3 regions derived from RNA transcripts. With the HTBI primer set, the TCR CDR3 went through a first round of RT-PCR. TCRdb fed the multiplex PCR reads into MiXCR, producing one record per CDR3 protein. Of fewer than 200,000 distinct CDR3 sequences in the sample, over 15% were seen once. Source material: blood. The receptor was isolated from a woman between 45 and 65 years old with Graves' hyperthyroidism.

The CDR3 here is CASIYQGRGTEQFF. CDR3 coding DNA: TGTGCCAGCATCTATCAAGGGAGGGGGACAGAGCAGTTCTTC. The gene calls are TRBV7-8 and TRBJ2-1; D is possibly TRBD2 (7 bases). This CDR3 spans 14 amino acids. Looked up from germline, CDR1 is SGHVS and CDR2 is FQNEAQ. V lost 7 bases and J lost 10, with 20 bases in between.